This is a list of T cell receptor beta chains from one sample in a study of glioma-infiltrating T cells after dendritic cell vaccination. Clones were sequenced by immunoSEQ multiplex PCR, and TCRdb holds only the in-frame ones, with some missing. This repertoire shows tens of thousands of clones, approximately 91% found once; its top ten account for roughly 5.3%. The sample here was blood, taken after dendritic cell vaccination. The source of these receptors is a human donor with glioblastoma. Each CDR3 is given with its conserved first and last residue.

CDR3: CASSYSKNQPQHF; length: 13; V: TRBV6-5; J: TRBJ1-5
CDR3: CASSDGQGAAYEQYF; length: 15; V: TRBV11-3; J: TRBJ2-7
CDR3: CASSPSQGADEAFF; length: 14; V: TRBV7-2; J: TRBJ1-1
CDR3: CASSSDREREKLFF; length: 14; V: TRBV6-6; J: TRBJ1-4
CDR3: CASSLVASASYEQYF; length: 15; V: TRBV11-2; J: TRBJ2-7
CDR3: CAWSSNRGRQPQHF; length: 14; V: TRBV30; J: TRBJ1-5
CDR3: CASSLGRGREQYF; length: 13; V: TRBV28; J: TRBJ2-7
CDR3: CASSLRGRGVTEAFF; length: 15; V: TRBV5-6; J: TRBJ1-1
CDR3: CASSQVGTSGDIQYF; length: 15; V: TRBV4-1; J: TRBJ2-4
CDR3: CASSLFSGSGSVGELFF; length: 17; V: TRBV7-3; J: TRBJ2-2
CDR3: CASSSGPPGLLTQETQYF; length: 18; V: TRBV7-6; J: TRBJ2-5
CDR3: CAIKGAQETQYF; length: 12; V: TRBV10-3; J: TRBJ2-5
CDR3: CSVEDLERGTDTQYF; length: 15; V: TRBV29-1; J: TRBJ2-3
CDR3: CASSSGHPNEQFF; length: 13; V: TRBV7-3; J: TRBJ2-1
CDR3: CATSTTRLAGWHNEQFF; length: 17; V: TRBV15; J: TRBJ2-1
CDR3: CASSVRAGNTIYF; length: 13; V: TRBV9; J: TRBJ1-3
CDR3: CASSGSVYNEQFF; length: 13; V: TRBV19; J: TRBJ2-1
CDR3: CASSLQGTDTQYF; length: 13; V: TRBV7-2; J: TRBJ2-3